This entry describes one T cell receptor beta chain. The CDR3 covers 15 residues. After removal of 6 bases from V and 3 bases from J, the junction contained 3 bases not matched to a gene. CDR1 is KGHSH and CDR2 is LQKENI in the germline V gene. This entry belongs to a study of blood T cell repertoires in COVID-19. Some clones are missing from TCRdb's copy, which holds only in-frame ones; the method was immunoSEQ multiplex PCR. The sample has about 170,000 clones; under 90% are singletons. The genes are TRBV18 and TRBJ2-1; 12 nucleotides agree with TRBD2. What was sequenced was PBMCs or T cells enriched from blood (not recorded which). This clonotype originated in a man aged 50-59 years who had recovered from COVID-19. The chain's CDR3 is CASSQLAGGYNEQFF. DNA of the CDR3: TGTGCCAGCTCTCAACTAGCGGGGGGCTACAATGAGCAGTTCTTC.